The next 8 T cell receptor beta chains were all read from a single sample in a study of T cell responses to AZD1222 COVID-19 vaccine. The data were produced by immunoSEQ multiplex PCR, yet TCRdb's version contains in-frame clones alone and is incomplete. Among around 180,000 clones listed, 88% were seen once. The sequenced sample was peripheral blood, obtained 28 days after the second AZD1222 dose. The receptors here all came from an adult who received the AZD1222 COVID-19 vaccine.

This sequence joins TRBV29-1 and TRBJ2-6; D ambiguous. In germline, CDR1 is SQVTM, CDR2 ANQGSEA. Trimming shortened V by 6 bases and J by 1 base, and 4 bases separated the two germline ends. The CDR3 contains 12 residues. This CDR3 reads CSVVSGANVLTF. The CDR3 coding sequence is TGCAGCGTGGTATCTGGGGCCAACGTCCTGACTTTC.

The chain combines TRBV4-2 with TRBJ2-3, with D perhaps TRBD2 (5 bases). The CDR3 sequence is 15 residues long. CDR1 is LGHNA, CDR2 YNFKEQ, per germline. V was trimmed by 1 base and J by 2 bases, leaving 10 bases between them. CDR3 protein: CASSQGGQLTDTQYF. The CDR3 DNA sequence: TGTGCCAGCAGCCAAGGCGGGCAACTCACAGATACGCAGTATTTT.

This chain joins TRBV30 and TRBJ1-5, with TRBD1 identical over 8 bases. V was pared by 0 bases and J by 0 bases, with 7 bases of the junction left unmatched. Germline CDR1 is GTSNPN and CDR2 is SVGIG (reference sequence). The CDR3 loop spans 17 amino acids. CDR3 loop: CAWSVWTGSGSNQPQHF. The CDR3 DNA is TGTGCCTGGAGTGTATGGACAGGGAGTGGTAGCAATCAGCCCCAGCATTTT. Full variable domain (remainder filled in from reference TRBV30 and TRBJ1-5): SQTIHQWPATLVQPVGSPLSLECTVEGTSNPNLYWYRQAAGRGLQLLFYSVGIGQISSEVPQNLSASRPQDRQFILSSKKLLLSDSGFYLCAWSVWTGSGSNQPQHFGDGTRLSIL.

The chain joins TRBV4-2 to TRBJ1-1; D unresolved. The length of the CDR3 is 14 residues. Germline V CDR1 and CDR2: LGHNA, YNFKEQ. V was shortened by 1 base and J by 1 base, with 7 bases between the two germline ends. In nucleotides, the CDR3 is TGTGCCAGCAGCCAAGGAGGCCAGAACACTGAAGCTTTCTTT. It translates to CASSQGGQNTEAFF.

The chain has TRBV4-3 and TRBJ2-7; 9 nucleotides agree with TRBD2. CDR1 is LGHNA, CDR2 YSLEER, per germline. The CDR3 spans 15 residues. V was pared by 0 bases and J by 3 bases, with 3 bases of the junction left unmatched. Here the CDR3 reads CASSQEGAGGYEQYF. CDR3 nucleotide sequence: TGCGCCAGCAGCCAAGAGGGAGCGGGGGGCTACGAGCAGTACTTC.

The CDR3 spells CASSKGLALDTQYF. The CDR3 nucleotides are TGTGCCAGCAGTAAGGGACTAGCATTAGATACGCAGTATTTT. V gene TRBV13 combines with J gene TRBJ2-3; 9 bases are a match to TRBD2. The CDR3 is made up of 14 amino acids. With 6 bases clipped from V and 5 bases from J, the junction kept 6 bases outside the gene matches. Germline CDR1 is PRHDT and CDR2 is FYEKMQ (reference sequence).

CDR3 region: CASSQGLQGFETQYF. In DNA form, the CDR3 reads TGTGCCAGCAGCCAAGGCCTACAGGGCTTCGAGACCCAGTACTTC. V usage is TRBV14 and J usage is TRBJ2-5; D is possibly TRBD1 (6 bases). The V gene lost 1 base and the J gene lost 5 bases, with 14 bases spanning the gap. Germline lookup yields CDR1 SGHDN and CDR2 FVKESK. The CDR3 has 15 residues.

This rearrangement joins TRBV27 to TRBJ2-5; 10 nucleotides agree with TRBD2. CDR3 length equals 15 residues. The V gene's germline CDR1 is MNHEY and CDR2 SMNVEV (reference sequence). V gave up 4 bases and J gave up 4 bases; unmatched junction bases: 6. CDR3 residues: CASSWILAGLETQYF. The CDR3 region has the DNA TGTGCCAGCAGTTGGATACTAGCGGGGTTAGAGACCCAGTACTTC.